This T cell receptor beta chain appears in the sequencing data of a study of cytomegalovirus exposure and HLA in healthy donors. CDR3 length: 15 residues. Germline CDR1 is SGHAT and CDR2 is FQNNGV. With 5 bases clipped from V and 1 base from J, the junction kept 3 bases outside the gene matches. Sequencing used immunoSEQ multiplex PCR; TCRdb keeps in-frame clones, though not all of them. The sample holds tens of thousands of clones, under 95% seen once. This TCR derives from a man between 25 and 39 years old in good health and CMV-seronegative. Specimen: PBMCs. This chain connects TRBV11-2 to TRBJ2-2; TRBD1 matches 8 bases. The CDR3 nucleotides read TGTGCCAGCAGCCCCGGGACAGGGAACACCGGGGAGCTGTTTTTT. Residues: CASSPGTGNTGELFF.